The sequence of this T cell receptor beta chain was determined in a study of T cell repertoires in cytomegalovirus infection. Study overall: Public TCR beta signatures were indicative of both CMV infection and a matching HLA type. Study-wide results and caveats: Summed frequency of shared TCR beta families picked out CMV carriers who also had the relevant HLA. Ex vivo responses were dominated by HLA-C-restricted CMV-specific TCR beta clonotypes.

TCRdb itself ran the reads through MiXCR, one entry per CDR3 protein. The sample has 250,000 to 350,000 distinct CDR3 sequences, roughly 24% seen once. CDR3 length: 14 residues. Germline values: CDR1 SGHAT, CDR2 FQNNGV. V was shortened by 2 bases and J by 6 bases, with 13 bases between the two germline ends. This clonotype was counted a few times. Its specificity is not known. V is TRBV11-2 and J is TRBJ1-1, with D possibly being TRBD1 (6 bases). The sample taken for sequencing was PBMCs. This clonotype was sampled from a human donor in good health (CMV status not recorded). Some clones in this sample may be carry-over from other donors' samples. The CDR3 nucleotides read TGTGCCAGCAGCTTATGGCAGGGGATGGCTGAAGCTTTCTTT. This gives the protein CASSLWQGMAEAFF. The variable domain in full, with the rest retrieved from reference TRBV11-2 and TRBJ1-1, is EAGVAQSPRYKIIEKRQSVAFWCNPISGHATLYWYQQILGQGPKLLIQFQNNGVVDDSQLPKDRFSAERLKGVDSTLKIQPAKLEDSAVYLCASSLWQGMAEAFFGQGTRLTVV.